Listed below are T cell receptor beta chains from one sample, sequenced in a study of control samples from healthy donors and cancer patients. Sequenced by immunoSEQ multiplex PCR; TCRdb stores in-frame clones only, minus some. Of 350,000 to 450,000 clones listed, 75% to 95% are singletons. Sequenced sample: PBMCs. The source of these receptors is a middle-aged man with head and neck cancer. The CDR3 runs from the conserved cysteine through the conserved F or W. The D gene is left open where the match is weak. Clone size is stated in some rows and not others, as once, few, many or a class when expanded.

>TRBJ1-1|.|.|TRBV18
CASSPEGGENTEAFF
TGTGCCAGCTCACCGGAGGGCGGGGAGAACACTGAAGCTTTCTTT
>TRBJ2-7|.|.|TRBV9
CASSVGERTLYEQYF
TGTGCCAGCAGCGTAGGAGAGCGGACGCTCTACGAGCAGTACTTC
>TRBJ1-5|.|.|TRBV7-8
CASSSDQGGNQPQHF
TGTGCCAGCAGCAGCGACCAGGGTGGCAATCAGCCCCAGCATTTT
>TRBJ2-7|TRBD2|.|TRBV6-2/TRBV6-3
CASSYEAGGPYEQYF
TGTGCCAGCAGTTACGAGGCGGGGGGACCCTACGAGCAGTACTTC
>TRBJ1-1|.|.|TRBV11-2
CASRGRGALGTEAFF
TGTGCCAGCAGGGGCAGGGGCGCGTTGGGAACTGAAGCTTTCTTT
>TRBJ2-2|.|.|TRBV30
CAIPKLRATGELFF
TGTGCTATCCCCAAACTGAGGGCAACCGGGGAGCTGTTTTTT
>TRBJ2-3|.|once|TRBV11-2
CASSGQVSTDTQYF
TGTGCCAGCAGCGGGCAGGTCAGCACAGATACGCAGTATTTT
>TRBJ2-5|.|.|TRBV5-1
CASSPGRGAKETQYF
TGCGCCAGCAGCCCCGGACGGGGGGCTAAAGAGACCCAGTACTTC
>TRBJ2-7|TRBD1|.|TRBV30
CAWRTGSYEQYF
TGTGCCTGGAGGACAGGGAGCTACGAGCAGTACTTC
>TRBJ2-1|.|.|TRBV20-1
CSATGYNEQFF
TGCAGTGCTACCGGATACAATGAGCAGTTCTTC
>TRBJ2-5|TRBD2|.|TRBV30
CAWTGLAGPGETQYF
TGTGCCTGGACAGGACTAGCGGGGCCCGGAGAGACCCAGTACTTC
>TRBJ2-5|TRBD2|few|TRBV28
CASSLPSGRARSVETQYF
TGTGCCAGCAGTTTGCCTAGCGGGAGGGCCCGGTCCGTCGAGACCCAGTACTTC
>TRBJ1-6|TRBD1|.|TRBV27
CASTLTGYNSPLHF
TGTGCCAGCACCCTGACAGGGTATAATTCACCCCTCCACTTT
>TRBJ2-1|.|.|TRBV11-2
CASSPAPTEQFF
TGTGCCAGCAGCCCCGCCCCCACCGAGCAGTTCTTC
>TRBJ1-1|TRBD1|.|TRBV24-1
CATRQGGTEAFF
TGTGCCACGCGACAGGGGGGCACTGAAGCTTTCTTT
>TRBJ1-1|.|.|TRBV16
CASSQSEAGATEAFF
TGTGCCAGCAGCCAATCTGAGGCAGGGGCCACTGAAGCTTTCTTT
>TRBJ2-5|.|once|TRBV18
CASSPGRAPGTQYF
TGTGCCAGCTCACCCGGCCGGGCTCCCGGGACCCAGTACTTC
>TRBJ1-1|.|.|TRBV5-1
CASSLAASGGGSAFF
TGCGCCAGCAGCTTGGCGGCTTCGGGCGGCGGTTCAGCTTTCTTT
>TRBJ2-3|.|once|TRBV24-1
CATSDLHRREGADTQYF
TGTGCCACCAGTGATTTGCATCGAAGGGAAGGGGCAGATACGCAGTATTTT
>TRBJ1-1|.|.|TRBV28
CASSPRGGTEAFF
TGTGCCAGCAGTCCCCGGGGCGGCACTGAAGCTTTCTTT
>TRBJ1-2|TRBD1|.|TRBV5-6
CASSLAGQNYGYTF
TGTGCCAGCAGCTTGGCGGGACAGAACTATGGCTACACCTTC
>TRBJ2-5|.|.|TRBV11-2
CASSLQGLETQYF
TGTGCCAGCAGCTTACAGGGGTTGGAGACCCAGTACTTC
>TRBJ2-3|.|.|TRBV5-6
CASTPGRVARDTQYF
TGTGCCAGCACCCCGGGGCGGGTCGCGCGGGATACGCAGTATTTT
>TRBJ2-7|.|.|TRBV30
CAWSTGGYEQYF
TGTGCCTGGAGTACTGGAGGCTACGAGCAGTACTTC
>TRBJ1-1|.|.|TRBV12-3/TRBV12-4
CASTSETGGKAFF
TGTGCCAGCACCTCAGAGACAGGAGGAAAAGCTTTCTTT
>TRBJ2-4|.|.|TRBV28
CASSFRGVKNIQYF
TGTGCCAGCAGTTTCAGGGGAGTCAAAAACATTCAGTACTTC
>TRBJ1-1|TRBD1|.|TRBV6-5
CASSNRGGEAFF
TGTGCCAGCAGTAACAGGGGGGGTGAAGCTTTCTTT
>TRBJ1-3|TRBD1|.|TRBV2
CASRATGSGNTIYF
TGTGCCAGCAGGGCGACAGGGTCTGGAAACACCATATATTTT
>TRBJ2-1|.|.|TRBV12-3/TRBV12-4
CASSLAPAHEQFF
TGTGCCAGCAGTTTAGCGCCAGCCCATGAGCAGTTCTTC
>TRBJ2-7|.|.|TRBV3-1/TRBV3-2
CASSRHWGGEQYF
TGTGCCAGCAGCCGCCACTGGGGAGGCGAGCAGTACTTC
>TRBJ1-2|TRBD1|.|TRBV19
CASSISTGTAVGYTF
TGTGCCAGTAGTATCTCCACCGGGACAGCGGTTGGCTACACCTTC
>TRBJ2-7|TRBD2|many|TRBV20-1
CSASLAGVGEQYF
TGCAGTGCTAGTCTGGCGGGAGTGGGCGAGCAGTACTTC
>TRBJ2-1|TRBD2|.|TRBV5-4
CASSPGLLSYNEQFF
TGTGCCAGCAGCCCGGGACTACTCTCCTACAATGAGCAGTTCTTC
>TRBJ2-2|.|.|TRBV6-6
CASSYEGANTGELFF
TGTGCCAGCAGTTACGAGGGAGCGAACACCGGGGAGCTGTTTTTT
>TRBJ2-5|.|.|TRBV7-3
CASSKGLVTETQYF
TGTGCCAGCAGCAAGGGACTGGTCACGGAGACCCAGTACTTC
>TRBJ1-6|.|.|TRBV27
CASSLWVAQLERDSPLHF
TGTGCCAGCAGTCTATGGGTGGCACAGCTTGAAAGGGATTCACCCCTCCACTTT
>TRBJ1-1|.|.|TRBV30
CAWMGGGFSEAFF
TGTGCCTGGATGGGAGGTGGGTTCTCTGAAGCTTTCTTT
>TRBJ1-6|.|.|TRBV7-2
CASSLSGGWSPLHF
TGTGCCAGCAGCTTATCCGGGGGCTGGTCACCCCTCCACTTT
>TRBJ2-6|.|.|TRBV19
CASSIPTSGSAGANVLTF
TGTGCCAGTAGTATCCCTACTAGTGGGAGCGCTGGGGCCAACGTCCTGACTTTC
>TRBJ2-3|TRBD1|.|TRBV5-1
CASSTPTGMTDTQYF
TGCGCCAGCAGCACTCCGACAGGGATGACAGATACGCAGTATTTT
>TRBJ2-3|.|.|TRBV28
CASSTGPKSTDTQYF
TGTGCCAGCAGTACAGGTCCAAAAAGCACAGATACGCAGTATTTT
>TRBJ1-1|TRBD1|.|TRBV6-4
CASSDGTVNTEAFF
TGTGCCAGCAGTGACGGGACAGTGAACACTGAAGCTTTCTTT
>TRBJ2-3|.|.|TRBV7-8
CASSLPFGSPDTQYF
TGTGCCAGCAGCTTACCGTTTGGAAGTCCAGATACGCAGTATTTT
>TRBJ2-3|.|few|TRBV4-1
CASSQALEVADTQYF
TGCGCCAGCAGCCAGGCCCTAGAAGTAGCAGATACGCAGTATTTT
>TRBJ1-1|.|.|TRBV28
CASLSPGDEAFF
TGTGCCAGTCTCTCGCCAGGGGATGAAGCTTTCTTT
>TRBJ1-5|.|few|TRBV4-2
CASSQDPVNQPQHF
TGTGCCAGCAGCCAAGATCCAGTCAATCAGCCCCAGCATTTT
>TRBJ1-2|.|once|TRBV11-2
CASSTRQLLYGYTF
TGTGCCAGCAGCACCCGACAGTTATTGTATGGCTACACCTTC
>TRBJ1-1|.|.|TRBV30
CAWSGPDGMNTEAFF
TGTGCCTGGAGTGGCCCAGACGGCATGAACACTGAAGCTTTCTTT
>TRBJ1-1|.|.|TRBV30
CAWYRLGRAFF
TGTGCCTGGTACCGACTTGGGCGAGCTTTCTTT
>TRBJ2-3|TRBD1|.|TRBV5-1
CASSLTGGAHTDTQYF
TGCGCCAGCAGCTTAACAGGGGGTGCACACACAGATACGCAGTATTTT
>TRBJ1-5|.|.|TRBV3-1/TRBV3-2
CASSPGGNSNQPQHF
TGTGCCAGCAGCCCGGGGGGGAATAGCAATCAGCCCCAGCATTTT
>TRBJ2-5|.|.|TRBV11-2
CASSLERTQETQYF
TGTGCCAGCAGCTTAGAACGGACCCAAGAGACCCAGTACTTC
>TRBJ2-7|TRBD1|.|TRBV7-2
CASSTGQGTYEQYF
TGTGCCAGCAGTACCGGACAGGGAACATACGAGCAGTACTTC